The 27 T cell receptor beta chains in this list originate from one sample, sequenced in a study of identifying expanded T cells in peripheral blood (dated by TCRdb to 2018 to 2020). Libraries came from the immunoSEQ multiplex PCR assay. TCRdb took this table from immuneACCESS and kept in-frame rearrangements with V and J called. Such tables lack part of the clones; where checked against another copy, unresolved V genes explain under half of the gap, and the rest is unexplained. The sample yields 75,000 to 90,000 clones; about 90% were counted once. The biggest ten clones account for roughly 7% of the sample. Specimen: blood. All receptors derive from a person aged 18 to 70 in good health.

The V and J genes are TRBV6-4 and TRBJ1-6; weak D call: TRBD1 (5 bases). With 3 bases removed from V and 4 bases from J, the gap between germline ends came to 16 bases. The V gene's germline CDR1 is MRHNA and CDR2 SNTAGT. This CDR3 is built from 17 residues. This CDR3 reads CASSEGGSALYNSPLHF. For the CDR3, the DNA is TGTGCCAGCAGTGAGGGGGGAAGCGCTCTTTATAATTCACCCCTCCACTTT.

The rearrangement links TRBV5-5 to TRBJ1-2; D uncertain. V lost 4 bases and J 0 bases, leaving 10 bases between the germline ends. The CDR3 is 14 residues long. The germline V gene has CDR1 SGHKS and CDR2 YYEKEE (reference sequence). Here the CDR3 reads CASSPGFANYGYTF. The CDR3 DNA sequence: TGTGCCAGCAGCCCCGGGTTCGCTAACTATGGCTACACCTTC. Supplemented by reference TRBV5-5 and TRBJ1-2, the full variable domain reads DAGVTQSPTHLIKTRGQQVTLRCSPISGHKSVSWYQQVLGQGPQFIFQYYEKEERGRGNFPDRFSARQFPNYSSELNVNALLLGDSALYLCASSPGFANYGYTFGSGTRLTVV.

The chain links TRBV7-9 to TRBJ1-6; D is uncertain. Germline lookup yields CDR1 SEHNR and CDR2 FQNEAQ (reference sequence). V gave up 4 bases and J gave up 8 bases, with 21 bases separating them. This CDR3 has 17 residues. The CDR3 loop reads CASSSSASGPPDSPLHF. Written as DNA, the CDR3 is TGTGCCAGCAGCTCGTCAGCTTCCGGCCCGCCAGATTCACCCCTCCACTTT.

The J gene is TRBJ1-2, the V gene TRBV6-6; D not certain. The CDR3 consists of 14 residues. Germline V gene lookup returns CDR1 MNHNY and CDR2 SVGAGI (reference sequence). The V gene lost 4 bases and the J gene lost 5 bases, with 14 bases spanning the gap. CDR3 sequence (DNA): TGTGCCAGCAGTTCCCCTCCGAGGGAGTATGGCTACACCTTC. Its protein product is CASSSPPREYGYTF.

The genes are TRBV12-5 and TRBJ1-1; D is uncertain. Trimming pared 1 base from V and 11 bases from J, leaving 8 bases between. CDR3 length equals 11 residues. Germline V gives CDR1 LGHNT, CDR2 FRNRAP. CDR3 region: CASGLASRAFF. The CDR3 nucleotides read TGTGCTAGTGGTTTGGCGAGTCGGGCTTTCTTT.

The chain has TRBV6-5 and TRBJ1-4; 7 bases map to TRBD1. Germline lookup yields CDR1 MNHEY and CDR2 SVGAGI. V was pared by 6 bases and J by 8 bases, with 9 bases of the junction left unmatched. This CDR3 comprises 14 residues. The CDR3 bases are TGTGCCAGCAGCACTCATTGGACAGGAGAAAAACTGTTTTTT. Its translation: CASSTHWTGEKLFF.

The gene calls are TRBV6-6 and TRBJ2-7, with 9 bases fitting TRBD2. J was trimmed by 3 bases and V by 2 bases; bases with no gene match: 5. The germline CDR1 and CDR2 sequences are MNHNY and SVGAGI (reference sequence). The CDR3 has 15 amino acids. The CDR3 loop is CASSYPTSGLYEQYF. The CDR3 DNA sequence: TGTGCCAGCAGTTACCCGACTAGCGGCCTCTACGAGCAGTACTTC.

The chain is built from TRBV2 and TRBJ1-3; 7 positions match TRBD1. The CDR3 is 12 residues long. J gave up 8 bases and V 4 bases, and 2 bases lay outside the gene matches. Germline V gene data show CDR1 as SNHLY and CDR2 as FYNNEI. The CDR3 here is CASSVGTDTIYF. The CDR3 DNA reads TGTGCCAGCAGTGTCGGGACAGACACCATATATTTT.

The chain employs TRBV4-3 and TRBJ1-2; D is unclear. This CDR3 is 15 amino acids long. In germline, CDR1 is LGHNA, CDR2 YSLEER. V lost 0 bases to trimming and J lost 5 bases, with 13 bases between them. The CDR3 sequence is CASSQDSALGYGYTF. CDR3 in DNA: TGCGCCAGCAGCCAAGATTCAGCCCTCGGGTATGGCTACACCTTC.

The J gene is TRBJ1-6, the V gene TRBV5-6, with 8 positions matching TRBD1. V gave up 4 bases and J gave up 7 bases; unmatched junction bases: 7. The CDR3 covers 15 residues. Germline assignment: CDR1 SGHDT and CDR2 YYEEEE. CDR3 DNA sequence: TGTGCCAGCAGCCCAGATTGGACAGGGAATTCACCCCTCCACTTT. It codes for CASSPDWTGNSPLHF.

This chain joins TRBV7-9 and TRBJ1-2, with D perhaps TRBD1 (5 bases). The V gene lost 1 base and the J gene lost 4 bases, with 10 bases spanning the gap. This CDR3 is 14 amino acids long. The germline V gene encodes CDR1 SEHNR and CDR2 FQNEAQ (reference sequence). For the CDR3, the DNA is TGTGCCAGCAGCTTAGGCGGGGGTCCCTATGGCTACACCTTC. It translates to CASSLGGGPYGYTF.

The rearrangement uses TRBV6-1 and TRBJ1-4; D call uncertain. CDR1 is MNHNS and CDR2 is SASEGT in the germline V gene. CDR3 length: 15 amino acids. Trimming removed 4 bases from V and 3 bases from J, with 12 bases in between. This CDR3 is CASSVAIRANEKLFF. CDR3 DNA sequence: TGTGCCAGCAGTGTAGCTATTCGGGCTAATGAAAAACTGTTTTTT.

The V call is TRBV28, the J call TRBJ1-2; TRBD1 is a possible D gene (5 bases). The V end was cut by 6 bases, the J end by 4 bases, with 12 bases between. Germline V gene lookup returns CDR1 MDHEN and CDR2 SYDVKM. The CDR3 runs 13 residues. The CDR3 DNA sequence: TGTGCCAGCAGATCGACAGCTCCCTATGGCTACACCTTC. This translates into CASRSTAPYGYTF.

This chain uses TRBV23-1 with TRBJ2-1; D might be TRBD1 (5 bases). TRBV23-1 is designated an ORF whose function remains uncertain. The CDR3 has 14 amino acids. The germline V and J ends were trimmed by 3 bases and 8 bases, with 14 bases remaining between them. The CDR3 region has the DNA TGCGCCAGCAGTCACAGGGATGAGAGAGATGAGCAGTTCTTC. Translated: CASSHRDERDEQFF.

This rearrangement joins TRBV6-5 to TRBJ2-1; no reliable D call. This CDR3 is built from 12 residues. Per germline, CDR1 MNHEY and CDR2 SVGAGI. The V and J ends lost 6 bases and 3 bases respectively, with 6 bases between them. CDR3 protein: CASSPSYNEQFF. The CDR3 DNA reads as TGTGCCAGCAGCCCCAGCTACAATGAGCAGTTCTTC.

The chain joins TRBV7-2 to TRBJ1-2; no clear D gene. Germline CDR1 SGHTA, CDR2 FQGNSA. The CDR3 has 14 amino acids. Deletions cut 7 bases from V and 3 bases from J, with 15 bases between. CDR3 coding DNA: TGTGCCAGCATACGTCCCGGGCAGGACTATGGCTACACCTTC. It codes for CASIRPGQDYGYTF.

CDR3 residues: CASSEAFRIGGTEAFF. The CDR3 coding sequence is TGTGCCAGCAGTGAAGCGTTTCGCATAGGAGGAACTGAAGCTTTCTTT. This rearrangement joins TRBV6-1 to TRBJ1-1; D unresolved. Trimming removed 0 bases from V and 5 bases from J, with 16 bases in between. The CDR3 is made up of 16 amino acids. The germline V gene has CDR1 MNHNS and CDR2 SASEGT.

The chain carries TRBV11-2 and TRBJ2-5, with D hard to call. The V end was cut by 5 bases, the J end by 3 bases, with 4 bases between. CDR1 is SGHAT, CDR2 FQNNGV, per germline. The CDR3 runs to 11 residues. The CDR3 bases are TGTGCCAGCAGCCCAGAAGAGACCCAGTACTTC. It is translated as CASSPEETQYF.

V gene TRBV9 combines with J gene TRBJ1-1; D ambiguous. The CDR3 runs 15 residues. The V gene's germline CDR1 is SGDLS and CDR2 YYNGEE. Trimming took 0 bases from V and 3 from J, leaving 12 bases between them. CDR3 in DNA: TGTGCCAGCAGCGTAGGCGTCCGGGGTGACACTGAAGCTTTCTTT. Its translation: CASSVGVRGDTEAFF.

The J gene is TRBJ1-2, the V gene TRBV30; D is unresolved. CDR3 length: 14 residues. Germline values: CDR1 GTSNPN, CDR2 SVGIG (reference sequence). Trimming took off 1 base at V and 4 bases at J, with 13 bases between the two ends. CDR3 region: CAWSGGSGGYGYTF. The CDR3 nucleotides read TGTGCCTGGAGTGGCGGGAGTGGTGGCTATGGCTACACCTTC. Complete variable domain (other parts from reference TRBV30 and TRBJ1-2): SQTIHQWPATLVQPVGSPLSLECTVEGTSNPNLYWYRQAAGRGLQLLFYSVGIGQISSEVPQNLSASRPQDRQFILSSKKLLLSDSGFYLCAWSGGSGGYGYTFGSGTRLTVV.

This clone was picked up one time. CDR3 DNA: TGTGCCTGGTGGACCCCCTCGAGAGTAGTCTCTGGAAACACCATATATTTT. This gives the protein CAWWTPSRVVSGNTIYF. V is TRBV30 and J is TRBJ1-3; D unresolved. Germline V gene lookup returns CDR1 GTSNPN and CDR2 SVGIG (reference sequence). The V end lost 5 bases, the J end lost 0 bases, and 20 bases lay between the germline ends. The CDR3 sequence is 17 residues long.

This chain links TRBV4-1 with TRBJ2-7; 7 positions agree with TRBD1. This CDR3 is 16 amino acids long. Germline V gives CDR1 MGHRA, CDR2 YSYEKL. V trimming: 2 bases; J trimming: 2 bases; junction bases outside the gene matches: 9. In DNA, the CDR3 is TGCGCCAGCAGCCAACCTTCGGGGACAGCCGCCTACGAGCAGTACTTC. This encodes CASSQPSGTAAYEQYF.

V gene TRBV6-5 combines with J gene TRBJ1-1; D gene ambiguous. The CDR3 length is 14 residues. Germline V gene lookup returns CDR1 MNHEY and CDR2 SVGAGI. V was shortened by 0 bases and J by 0 bases, with 5 bases between the two germline ends. CDR3 sequence (DNA): TGTGCCAGCAGTTACTCGGGCATGAACACTGAAGCTTTCTTT. Its protein is CASSYSGMNTEAFF.

The chain links TRBV13 to TRBJ1-1; no clear D. Per the germline V gene, CDR1 is PRHDT and CDR2 is FYEKMQ (reference sequence). With 0 bases removed from V and 11 bases from J, the gap between germline ends came to 13 bases. The CDR3 runs to 13 residues. The CDR3: CASSLGLIGWAFF. In DNA, the CDR3 is TGTGCCAGCAGCTTAGGCCTAATTGGGTGGGCTTTCTTT. Complete variable domain (other parts from reference TRBV13 and TRBJ1-1): AAGVIQSPRHLIKEKRETATLKCYPIPRHDTVYWYQQGPGQDPQFLISFYEKMQSDKGSIPDRFSAQQFSDYHSELNMSSLELGDSALYFCASSLGLIGWAFFGQGTRLTVV.

The J gene is TRBJ2-7, the V gene TRBV5-1; 15 nucleotides agree with TRBD2. Trimming cost V 0 bases and J 4 bases; bases outside gene matches: 2. In germline, CDR1 is SGHRS, CDR2 YFSETQ. The CDR3 spans 16 residues. CDR3 in DNA: TGCGCCAGCAGCTTGGTAGGGACTAGCGGGAGGTACGAGCAGTACTTC. Amino acid sequence: CASSLVGTSGRYEQYF.

V is TRBV6-5 and J is TRBJ1-2; 10 bases line up with TRBD1. This CDR3 contains 15 residues. The ends lost 6 bases at V and 3 bases at J; junction bases unmatched: 7. From germline, CDR1 is MNHEY and CDR2 SVGAGI. Written as DNA, the CDR3 is TGTGCCAGCAGAAACGGGACAGGGGAGCACTATGGCTACACCTTC. Encoded protein: CASRNGTGEHYGYTF.

J is TRBJ2-4 and V is TRBV7-2; 10 nucleotides agree with TRBD2. Per germline, CDR1 SGHTA and CDR2 FQGNSA. V dropped 3 bases and J dropped 5; count of bases not matched to a gene: 4. The CDR3 loop spans 15 amino acids. CDR3 nucleotides: TGTGCCAGCAGCTTGAGTAGCGGGAGGCAAAACATTCAGTACTTC. It translates to CASSLSSGRQNIQYF.